The clone carrying this TCR beta chain occurred a few times. Isolation of PBMCs gave at least 6 million cells per sample. This CDR3 has 15 amino acids. From germline, CDR1 is SGHTA and CDR2 FQGNSA. With a J-beta primer mix and a sample-barcoded 5' primer, a second PCR ran about 6 to 11 cycles. Each CDR3 protein gets one entry after TCRdb re-called the 5' RACE reads with MiXCR. The top ten hold approximately 3.6% of the sample, which has hundreds of thousands of distinct CDR3 sequences, under 25% seen once. The sample comes from a study of blood T cells in healthy people across ages. This TCR derives from a man aged 70 or older in good health. Sequenced material: blood. This chain joins TRBV7-2 and TRBJ2-5; TRBD2 matches 11 bases. The J call may be mistaken, given a closer DNA end match to TRBJ2-1. The CDR3: CASSLVLAGAGEQFF. The CDR3 region has the DNA TGTGCCAGCAGCTTAGTACTAGCGGGAGCTGGTGAGCAGTTCTTC.